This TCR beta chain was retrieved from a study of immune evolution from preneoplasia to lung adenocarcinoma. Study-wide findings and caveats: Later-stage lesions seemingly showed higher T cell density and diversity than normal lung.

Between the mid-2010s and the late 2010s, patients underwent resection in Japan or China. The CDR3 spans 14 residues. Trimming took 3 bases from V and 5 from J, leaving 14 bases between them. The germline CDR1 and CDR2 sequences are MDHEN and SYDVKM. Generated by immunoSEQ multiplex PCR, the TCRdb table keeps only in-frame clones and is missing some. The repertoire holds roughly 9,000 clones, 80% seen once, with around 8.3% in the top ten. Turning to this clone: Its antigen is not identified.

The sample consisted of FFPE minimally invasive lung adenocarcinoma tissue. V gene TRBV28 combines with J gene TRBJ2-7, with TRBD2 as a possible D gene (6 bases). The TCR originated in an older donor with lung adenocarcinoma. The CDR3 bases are TGTGCCAGCAGTTTTCTATCGGGAGTCCACGAGCAGTACTTC. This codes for CASSFLSGVHEQYF.